The 9 T cell receptor beta chains given below trace back to one sample, sequenced in a study of T-cell memory formation after mild COVID-19. One entry per CDR3 protein results from TCRdb running MiXCR on the 5' RACE reads. The table shows approximately 560,000 distinct CDR3 sequences, with 15% to 20% occurring only once. The sequenced sample was PBMCs or a T cell subset sorted from them (not recorded which). The source of these receptors is an adult woman who had mild COVID-19 (a few samples of this study predate the infection). Cell type and time point are not known.

The chain combines TRBV3-1 with TRBJ2-1; tentative D call: TRBD2 (5 bases). V lost 0 bases, J lost 7 bases, and 13 bases lay in between. The CDR3 spans 15 residues. The V gene's germline CDR1 is LGHDT and CDR2 YNNKEL (reference sequence). The CDR3 nucleotides read TGTGCCAGCAGCCAAGATTTTGGGAGCTGGAATGAGCAGTTCTTC. Amino acids: CASSQDFGSWNEQFF.

In regard to this clonotype: One end of the junction fails to match germline, which may point to a read error. The V gene is TRBV9, the J gene TRBJ2-3; the D gene is possibly TRBD2 (5 bases). From germline, CDR1 is SGDLS and CDR2 YYNGEE. This CDR3 has 16 amino acids. CDR3 nucleotide sequence: TGTGCCAGCAGCGTACGGGAAGGCTCCAGCACAGATACGCGGTATTTT. As protein: CASSVREGSSTDTRYF.

The chain recombines TRBV2 with TRBJ1-2; no clear D gene. CDR1 is SNHLY, CDR2 FYNNEI, per germline. CDR3 length equals 16 residues. V lost 3 bases, J lost 2 bases, and 16 bases lay in between. The CDR3 spells CASSDFVRLMNYGYTF. In DNA, the CDR3 is TGTGCCAGCAGTGATTTCGTTCGCCTCATGAACTATGGCTACACCTTC.

The rearrangement uses TRBV27 and TRBJ1-4; TRBD1 is a possible D gene (5 bases). Germline V CDR1 and CDR2: MNHEY, SMNVEV (reference sequence). The CDR3 consists of 15 residues. V gave up 5 bases and J gave up 8 bases, with 18 bases separating them. CDR3 protein: CASSVRGYVREKLFF. The CDR3 DNA is TGTGCCAGCAGTGTTCGGGGGTACGTGAGAGAAAAACTGTTTTTT.

The gene calls are TRBV24-1 and TRBJ2-7, with 8 nucleotides matching TRBD2. CDR1 and CDR2 (germline): KGHDR, SFDVKD. The CDR3 totals 16 residues. The junction had 11 bases not matched to a gene; V was cut back by 3 bases and J by 5 bases. The CDR3 nucleotides read TGTGCCACCAGTGATCCCCAGAGAGCGGGAGTGGACGAGCAGTACTTC. Protein: CATSDPQRAGVDEQYF.

This clonotype has only a few counts. The chain joins TRBV12-3 or TRBV12-4 to TRBJ2-3; 10 bases agree with TRBD2. This CDR3 is 16 amino acids long. The ends lost 5 bases at V and 2 bases at J; junction bases unmatched: 7. As DNA, the CDR3 is TGTGCCAGCAGTGCCCGACTAGCGGGCCACACAGATACGCAGTATTTT. Amino acid sequence: CASSARLAGHTDTQYF.

This clonotype was observed a handful of times. The V gene is TRBV20-1, the J gene TRBJ2-3; the D is unclear. This CDR3 has 13 amino acids. Germline CDR1 and CDR2: DFQATT and SNEGSKA (reference sequence). V was trimmed by 4 bases and J by 4 bases, leaving 12 bases between them. The CDR3 reads CSAILSGADTQYF. The CDR3 DNA reads as TGCAGTGCTATTCTTAGTGGGGCAGATACGCAGTATTTT.

The chain recombines TRBV5-1 with TRBJ1-1, with unresolved D. Germline loops: CDR1 SGHRS, CDR2 YFSETQ. V was clipped by 4 bases and J by 1 base, with 14 bases between them. The CDR3 has 15 amino acids. The CDR3 reads CASSVPPEGNTEAFF. In DNA form, the CDR3 reads TGCGCCAGCAGCGTCCCGCCTGAAGGGAACACTGAAGCTTTCTTT. Full variable domain (remainder filled in from reference TRBV5-1 and TRBJ1-1): KAGVTQTPRYLIKTRGQQVTLSCSPISGHRSVSWYQQTPGQGLQFLFEYFSETQRNKGNFPGRFSGRQFSNSRSEMNVSTLELGDSALYLCASSVPPEGNTEAFFGQGTRLTVV.

The chain couples TRBV12-3 or TRBV12-4 to TRBJ2-1, with D perhaps assigned TRBD1 or TRBD2 (5 bases each). The CDR3 length is 14 residues. Between the trimmed V and J ends, which lost 9 bases and 6 bases, there was a span of 18 bases. CDR3 sequence (DNA): TGTGCCAGAAGCACCGGGTCTGGGGGCAATGAGCAGTTCTTC. Encoded protein: CARSTGSGGNEQFF.